What follows are 26 T cell receptor beta chains derived from one specimen sequenced in a study of cytotoxic CD8 clonotypes in ibrutinib-treated CLL. Clones were sequenced by immunoSEQ multiplex PCR, and TCRdb holds only the in-frame ones, with some missing. The sample carries about 85,000 clones, 70% to 80% recorded once. Sequences were derived from PBMCs, sampled after 12 months of ibrutinib treatment. The receptors originated from a human donor with chronic lymphocytic leukemia.

Here the CDR3 reads CASSPSQGGTQYF. In DNA form, the CDR3 reads TGTGCCAGCTCACCGTCTCAGGGGGGGACCCAGTACTTC. The chain carries TRBV18 and TRBJ2-5; weak D call: TRBD1 (7 bases). Germline V gene data show CDR1 as KGHSH and CDR2 as LQKENI. The CDR3 totals 13 residues. The V gene lost 3 bases and the J gene lost 7 bases, with 12 bases spanning the gap.

V is TRBV4-1 and J is TRBJ1-2; D not resolved. CDR3 length: 13 residues. The germline gives CDR1 MGHRA, CDR2 YSYEKL. V was pared by 0 bases and J by 7 bases, with 9 bases between. CDR3 nucleotide sequence: TGCGCCAGCAGCCAAGAGAATTTTGGTGGCTACACCTTC. Amino acids: CASSQENFGGYTF.

This chain joins TRBV20-1 and TRBJ2-5; D is unresolved. Trimming took off 3 bases at V and 5 bases at J, with 7 bases between the two ends. CDR1 DFQATT and CDR2 SNEGSKA come from the germline V gene (reference sequence). This CDR3 comprises 11 residues. CDR3 residues: CSASHGETQYF. The CDR3 DNA reads as TGCAGTGCTAGTCATGGGGAGACCCAGTACTTC.

V gene TRBV10-2 combines with J gene TRBJ2-5, with 15 bases fitting TRBD2. The CDR3 covers 17 residues. Germline V CDR1 and CDR2: WSHSY, SAAADI. The trim removed 6 bases at V and 2 bases at J, leaving 7 bases unmatched. The CDR3 is CASSPTGTSGGQETQYF. The CDR3 region has the DNA TGCGCCAGCAGCCCCACCGGGACTAGCGGGGGGCAAGAGACCCAGTACTTC.

By frequency in the sample, this clone is medium-sized. The J gene is TRBJ2-7, the V gene TRBV7-9, with D perhaps matching TRBD2 (5 bases). The germline V and J ends were trimmed by 5 bases and 4 bases, with 15 bases remaining between them. Germline V CDR1 and CDR2: SEHNR, FQNEAQ (reference sequence). The length of the CDR3 is 14 residues. Here the CDR3 DNA reads TGTGCCAGCAGCCCCGGTGGCGGGCCTTACGAGCAGTACTTC. This translates into CASSPGGGPYEQYF.

This chain joins TRBV7-2 and TRBJ2-5, with D perhaps assigned TRBD1 or TRBD2 (5 bases each). This CDR3 has 13 amino acids. Germline V gene sequence: CDR1 SGHTA, CDR2 FQGNSA. The V gene lost 5 bases and the J gene lost 5 bases, with 12 bases spanning the gap. The chain's CDR3 is CASSPFWGETQYF. As DNA, the CDR3 is TGTGCCAGCAGCCCCTTTTGGGGGGAGACCCAGTACTTC.

The chain recombines TRBV19 with TRBJ2-5, with D possibly called TRBD1 or TRBD2 (5 bases each). CDR1 and CDR2 from the germline V gene are LNHDA and SQIVND (reference sequence). The CDR3 consists of 12 residues. Trimming cost V 4 bases and J 5 bases, with 8 bases left between them. For the CDR3, the DNA is TGTGCCAGTAGTACGGGACGGGAGACCCAGTACTTC. This sequence encodes CASSTGRETQYF.

This clone was seen only a few times. This chain links TRBV9 with TRBJ1-5; D unresolved. The CDR3 runs 14 residues. Germline CDR1 SGDLS, CDR2 YYNGEE. V lost 4 bases to trimming and J lost 7 bases, with 15 bases between them. Written as DNA, the CDR3 is TGTGCCAGCAGCCACGAGCGGGCGCGGCAGCCCCAGCATTTT. Translating gives CASSHERARQPQHF.

This rearrangement joins TRBV19 to TRBJ1-1; 10 bases match TRBD1. J gave up 5 bases and V 5 bases, and 8 bases lay outside the gene matches. The germline V gene has CDR1 LNHDA and CDR2 SQIVND (reference sequence). The CDR3 runs to 15 residues. The CDR3 region is CASSPPTGGRTEAFF. CDR3 in DNA: TGTGCCAGTAGTCCACCGACAGGGGGCCGGACTGAAGCTTTCTTT.

This sequence joins TRBV10-2 and TRBJ2-5, with a tentative D call TRBD2 (7 bases). V gave up 3 bases and J gave up 3 bases, with 14 bases separating them. Germline CDR1 is WSHSY and CDR2 is SAAADI. This CDR3 region has 15 residues. This CDR3 is CASSDWGGGKETQYF. In DNA form, the CDR3 reads TGCGCCAGCAGTGATTGGGGGGGCGGGAAAGAGACCCAGTACTTC.

The chain joins TRBV30 to TRBJ1-1; D is uncertain. CDR1 GTSNPN and CDR2 SVGIG come from the germline V gene (reference sequence). Trimming took off 1 base at V and 2 bases at J, with 11 bases between the two ends. This CDR3 has 14 amino acids. The CDR3 DNA follows: TGTGCCTGGAGTGCCCAGGACGCAAACACTGAAGCTTTCTTT. Its translation: CAWSAQDANTEAFF.

J is TRBJ1-5 and V is TRBV19; possibly TRBD1 for D (5 bases). The V gene lost 3 bases and the J gene lost 1 base, with 10 bases spanning the gap. CDR1 and CDR2 (germline): LNHDA, SQIVND (reference sequence). CDR3 size: 15 residues. The CDR3 region has the DNA TGTGCCAGTAGTATTGTACGGGACAGCAATCAGCCCCAGCATTTT. It specifies CASSIVRDSNQPQHF.

This clone was recorded only once. Here the CDR3 reads CASTPPGTSLEQYF. The CDR3 nucleotides are TGTGCCAGCACCCCGCCCGGGACTAGCTTAGAGCAGTACTTC. This chain links TRBV28 with TRBJ2-7; 9 nucleotides align to TRBD2. Germline V gives CDR1 MDHEN, CDR2 SYDVKM. CDR3 length equals 14 residues. The V segment lost 7 bases and the J segment 7 bases; nucleotides outside the gene matches: 11.

This chain connects TRBV4-1 to TRBJ2-7; maybe TRBD2 (6 bases). Between the trimmed V and J ends, which lost 0 bases and 2 bases, there was a span of 17 bases. This CDR3 comprises 17 residues. Germline V gene sequence: CDR1 MGHRA, CDR2 YSYEKL. CDR3 residues: CASSQDRAGGMAYEQYF. The CDR3 DNA reads TGCGCCAGCAGCCAAGATCGGGCTGGCGGGATGGCCTACGAGCAGTACTTC.

This clone was seen once. The J gene is TRBJ2-7, the V gene TRBV27; 9 nucleotides match TRBD1. Germline CDR1 is MNHEY and CDR2 is SMNVEV (reference sequence). V lost 6 bases and J lost 6; bases outside the gene matches: 6. There are 13 residues in the CDR3. CDR3 protein: CASRTGGGAEQYF. The CDR3 bases are TGTGCCAGCAGGACAGGGGGGGGAGCCGAGCAGTACTTC.

This chain connects TRBV6-6 to TRBJ2-3; D is perhaps TRBD1 or TRBD2 (5 bases each). The CDR3 extends over 13 amino acids. The V gene's germline CDR1 is MNHNY and CDR2 SVGAGI (reference sequence). The V and J ends lost 0 bases and 8 bases respectively, with 9 bases between them. The DNA for the CDR3 is TGTGCCAGCAGTTACTCGGGACCAGCTACGCAGTATTTT. It translates to CASSYSGPATQYF.

This chain links TRBV7-3 with TRBJ1-1; weak D call: TRBD1 (5 bases). CDR3 length: 16 residues. Trimming cost V 2 bases and J 0 bases, with 13 bases left between them. Germline V CDR1 and CDR2: SGHTA, FQGTGA. The chain's CDR3 is CASSLRSGTMNTEAFF. CDR3 bases: TGTGCCAGCAGCTTACGGTCAGGGACTATGAACACTGAAGCTTTCTTT.

The chain employs TRBV7-3 and TRBJ2-1, with D maybe TRBD2 (6 bases). Trimming stripped 5 bases from V and 2 bases from J, with 13 bases between. Germline V lookup: CDR1 SGHTA, CDR2 FQGTGA. The CDR3 spans 15 residues. CDR3 region: CASSPRDSPYNEQFF. The CDR3, as DNA: TGTGCCAGCAGCCCGCGGGACTCCCCCTACAATGAGCAGTTCTTC.

The genes are TRBV5-1 and TRBJ2-7, with D tentatively TRBD2 (5 bases). The CDR3 is made up of 16 amino acids. V lost 4 bases and J 0 bases, leaving 17 bases between the germline ends. Germline V lookup: CDR1 SGHRS, CDR2 YFSETQ. This chain's CDR3 is CASSPPEAGSSYEQYF. The DNA of the CDR3 is TGCGCCAGCAGCCCCCCGGAGGCAGGTTCCTCCTACGAGCAGTACTTC.

V and J are TRBV4-2 and TRBJ1-2; D ambiguous. From germline, CDR1 is LGHNA and CDR2 YNFKEQ. This CDR3 region has 16 residues. V was shortened by 0 bases and J by 4 bases, with 15 bases between the two germline ends. The CDR3 is CASSQDPGGLGYGYTF. Written as DNA, the CDR3 is TGTGCCAGCAGCCAAGATCCCGGCGGGCTCGGCTATGGCTACACCTTC.

The chain employs TRBV28 and TRBJ1-4; D is possibly TRBD1 (5 bases). Looked up from germline, CDR1 is MDHEN and CDR2 is SYDVKM. This CDR3 has 15 residues. V lost 6 bases and J 5 bases, leaving 16 bases between the germline ends. CDR3 sequence (DNA): TGTGCCAGCAGGTCTCCGGAGGGGATGAATGAAAAACTGTTTTTT. This translates into CASRSPEGMNEKLFF.

Note on this clone: A read error may account for a junction end that differs from germline. The chain combines TRBV7-2 with TRBJ1-2; no clear D. Looked up from germline, CDR1 is SGHTA and CDR2 is FQGNSA. The CDR3 totals 11 residues. This CDR3 is CASPTDGLFSF. In nucleotides, the CDR3 is TGTGCCAGCCCCACGGACGGCCTTTTCTCATTC.

The chain carries TRBV19 and TRBJ1-1; the D is unclear. The length of the CDR3 is 14 residues. V dropped 1 base and J dropped 3 bases, with 9 bases sitting between them. In germline, CDR1 is LNHDA, CDR2 SQIVND (reference sequence). The DNA for the CDR3 is TGTGCCAGTAGTATAGCAGGAGAGTACACTGAAGCTTTCTTT. Translated: CASSIAGEYTEAFF. Full variable domain (rest looked up from reference TRBV19 and TRBJ1-1): DGGITQSPKYLFRKEGQNVTLSCEQNLNHDAMYWYRQDPGQGLRLIYYSQIVNDFQKGDIAEGYSVSREKKESFPLTVTSAQKNPTAFYLCASSIAGEYTEAFFGQGTRLTVV.

On this clone itself: Possible read error: a much larger clone is one base away. The chain carries TRBV6-5 and TRBJ1-2, with D possibly being TRBD1 (6 bases). CDR3 length: 13 residues. In germline, CDR1 is MNHEY, CDR2 SVGAGI. The V end was cut by 5 bases, the J end by 3 bases, with 10 bases between. The CDR3 region has the DNA TGTGCCAGCAGTCCCCGGACAGACTATGGCTACACCTTC. This sequence encodes CASSPRTDYGYTF.

This sequence joins TRBV28 and TRBJ1-4; D may be TRBD1 (5 bases). Deletions cut 5 bases from V and 6 bases from J, with 13 bases between. Germline CDR1 and CDR2: MDHEN and SYDVKM. This CDR3 has 14 amino acids. Here the CDR3 reads CASSATQDHEKLFF. Here the CDR3 DNA reads TGTGCCAGCAGTGCCACACAGGATCATGAAAAACTGTTTTTT.

The chain combines TRBV7-2 with TRBJ1-4, with 12 nucleotides matching TRBD1. Unmatched junction bases numbered 7, after V lost 4 bases and J lost 10 bases. Germline CDR1 SGHTA, CDR2 FQGNSA. CDR3 size: 15 residues. DNA of the CDR3: TGTGCCAGCAGCTCCGGGACAGGGGGCACAATAAAACTGTTTTTT. Its protein product is CASSSGTGGTIKLFF.